The present T cell receptor beta chain was sequenced within a study of regulatory T cells in long-lasting Graves disease. The length of the CDR3 is 17 residues. CDR1 MDHEN and CDR2 SYDVKM come from the germline V gene. V dropped 6 bases and J dropped 1; count of bases not matched to a gene: 13. This clonotype was seen repeatedly, ten times or more. Stated time point: newly diagnosed GD, antithyroid drugs for less than 3 months. Researchers made the TCR library from RNA that was extracted from PBMCs. CDR3-region Arm-PCR and iRepertoire HTBI primers produced the TCR beta libraries. From the multiplex PCR reads, TCRdb called clonotypes with MiXCR, one entry per CDR3 protein. There are 400,000 to 550,000 distinct CDR3 sequences in the sample; roughly 15% occur only once, and about 10% lies in the top ten. This sample was shared with a second study, whose subject was T cells in Graves' hyperthyroidism and ophthalmopathy.

Here the sequenced sample was peripheral blood mononuclear cells (PBMCs), taken at new diagnosis, from a patient treated with antithyroid drugs. This chain uses TRBV28 with TRBJ2-3; 7 nucleotides line up with TRBD2. This TCR came from a woman aged 25 to 39 with Graves disease. The CDR3 region has the DNA TGTGCCAGCAGATCCCGTAGGGTGAGCGGGGGCACAGATACGCAGTATTTT. It is translated as CASRSRRVSGGTDTQYF.